The clone carrying this TCR beta chain has only one observation. Its target is unknown. Trimming stripped 2 bases from V and 1 base from J, with 11 bases between. Germline CDR1 is WSHSY and CDR2 is SAAADI. CDR3 length: 15 residues. This record comes from a study of siplizumab effects on memory and regulatory T cells. Broader study findings: Under siplizumab, an average around 68% of mappable alloreactive CD4+ clones were Treg-derived, compared with around 25% in controls. Left unconfirmed was the suppressive function of proliferating Tregs from siplizumab cultures. No assignable naive or memory phenotype existed for roughly 80-96% of proliferating CD4+ or CD8+ clones. Both greater diversity than memory cells and a major contribution to the alloresponse seemed to characterize naive T cells.

This table comes from immunoSEQ multiplex PCR, and its TCRdb copy is limited to in-frame clones, with some not included. The table records about 80,000 clones, around 93% of them present only once. This clonotype was obtained from a human donor in good health. The chain couples TRBV10-2 to TRBJ1-1, with D uncertain. Material for sequencing was CD8+ T cells sorted from blood. CDR3 nucleotides: TGCGCCAGCAGTGAGAATCGGAGGGCGAACACTGAAGCTTTCTTT. It translates to CASSENRRANTEAFF.